This T cell receptor beta chain is drawn from a study of regulatory T cells in long-lasting Graves disease. Regarding time point: newly diagnosed GD, antithyroid drugs for less than 3 months. From PBMCs, RNA was extracted and then used to make the TCR library. The V gene lost 1 base and the J gene lost 4 bases, with 12 bases spanning the gap. CDR3 size: 15 residues. The germline CDR1 and CDR2 sequences are LNHDA and SQIVND (reference sequence). Turning to this clonotype: Its target is not known.

Study-wide findings and caveats: Lower TCR diversity characterized persistent Graves' patients relative to newly diagnosed patients. Persistent patients had a count of shared public clonotypes (approximately 3,000) that exceeded that of new patients (around 970).

Through Arm-PCR of CDR3 regions and iRepertoire HTBI primers, TCR beta libraries were built. TCRdb re-analysed the multiplex PCR reads in MiXCR, keeping a single row per CDR3 protein. The sample contains roughly 380,000 distinct CDR3 sequences, approximately 15% of which appear only once. This same sample was also part of a study on T cells in Graves' hyperthyroidism and ophthalmopathy. That work adds: On the basis of clinical symptoms, serum thyroxine and TRAb, thyroid ultrasound and orbital computed tomography, diagnoses were made. Most thyroid clonotypes that were expanded above 0.001 also turned up in blood.

The sample consisted of peripheral blood mononuclear cells (PBMCs), taken at new diagnosis, from a patient treated with antithyroid drugs. The receptor was isolated from a man aged 40-49 years with Graves disease. The chain joins TRBV19 to TRBJ2-3; D might be TRBD1 or TRBD2, each matching 5 bases. The CDR3 DNA reads as TGTGCCAGTAGTATAGCAGGGTTGGGGGCAGATACGCAGTATTTT. Translation gives CASSIAGLGADTQYF.